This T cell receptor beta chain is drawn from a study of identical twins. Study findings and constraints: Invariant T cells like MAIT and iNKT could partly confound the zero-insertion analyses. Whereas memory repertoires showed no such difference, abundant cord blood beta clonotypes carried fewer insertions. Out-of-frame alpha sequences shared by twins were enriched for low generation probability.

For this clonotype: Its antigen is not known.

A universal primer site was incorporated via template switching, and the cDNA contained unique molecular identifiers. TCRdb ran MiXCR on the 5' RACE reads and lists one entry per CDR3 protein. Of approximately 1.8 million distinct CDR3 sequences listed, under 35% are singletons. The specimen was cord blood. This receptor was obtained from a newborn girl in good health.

CDR3 DNA sequence: TGCAGTGCCACGGGACTAACTAGCACAGATACGCAGTATTTT. Its protein is CSATGLTSTDTQYF. The chain carries TRBV20-1 and TRBJ2-3, with 7 bases fitting TRBD2. This CDR3 region has 14 residues. V trimming: 6 bases; J trimming: 0 bases; junction bases outside the gene matches: 6. CDR1 is DFQATT and CDR2 is SNEGSKA in the germline V gene (reference sequence).